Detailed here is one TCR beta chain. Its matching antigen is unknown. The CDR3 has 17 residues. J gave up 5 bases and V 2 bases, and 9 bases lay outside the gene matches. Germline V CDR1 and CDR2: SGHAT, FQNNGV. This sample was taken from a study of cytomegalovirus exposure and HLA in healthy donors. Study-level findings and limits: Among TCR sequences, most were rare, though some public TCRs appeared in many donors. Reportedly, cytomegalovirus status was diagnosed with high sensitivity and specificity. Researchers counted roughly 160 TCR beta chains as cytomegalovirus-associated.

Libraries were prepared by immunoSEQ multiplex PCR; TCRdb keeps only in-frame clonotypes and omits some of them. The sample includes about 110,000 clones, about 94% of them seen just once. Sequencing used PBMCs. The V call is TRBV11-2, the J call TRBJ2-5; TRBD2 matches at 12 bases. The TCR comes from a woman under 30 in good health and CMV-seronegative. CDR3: CASSLSLAGGPGETQYF. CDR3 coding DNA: TGTGCCAGCAGCTTATCCCTAGCGGGGGGGCCGGGGGAGACCCAGTACTTC.